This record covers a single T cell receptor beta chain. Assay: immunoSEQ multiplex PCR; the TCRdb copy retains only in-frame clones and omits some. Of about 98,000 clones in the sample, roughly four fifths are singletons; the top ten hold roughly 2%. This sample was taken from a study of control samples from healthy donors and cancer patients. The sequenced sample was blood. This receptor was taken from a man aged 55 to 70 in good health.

The CDR3 loop reads CATSDFGGRSTDTQYF. The CDR3 DNA is TGTGCCACCAGTGATTTTGGCGGGAGGAGCACAGATACGCAGTATTTT. The V gene is TRBV24-1, the J gene TRBJ2-3; 8 bases align to TRBD2. V shed 1 base, J shed 0 bases, and the junction held 2 bases outside the gene matches. The CDR3 loop spans 16 amino acids. Germline V CDR1 and CDR2: KGHDR, SFDVKD.